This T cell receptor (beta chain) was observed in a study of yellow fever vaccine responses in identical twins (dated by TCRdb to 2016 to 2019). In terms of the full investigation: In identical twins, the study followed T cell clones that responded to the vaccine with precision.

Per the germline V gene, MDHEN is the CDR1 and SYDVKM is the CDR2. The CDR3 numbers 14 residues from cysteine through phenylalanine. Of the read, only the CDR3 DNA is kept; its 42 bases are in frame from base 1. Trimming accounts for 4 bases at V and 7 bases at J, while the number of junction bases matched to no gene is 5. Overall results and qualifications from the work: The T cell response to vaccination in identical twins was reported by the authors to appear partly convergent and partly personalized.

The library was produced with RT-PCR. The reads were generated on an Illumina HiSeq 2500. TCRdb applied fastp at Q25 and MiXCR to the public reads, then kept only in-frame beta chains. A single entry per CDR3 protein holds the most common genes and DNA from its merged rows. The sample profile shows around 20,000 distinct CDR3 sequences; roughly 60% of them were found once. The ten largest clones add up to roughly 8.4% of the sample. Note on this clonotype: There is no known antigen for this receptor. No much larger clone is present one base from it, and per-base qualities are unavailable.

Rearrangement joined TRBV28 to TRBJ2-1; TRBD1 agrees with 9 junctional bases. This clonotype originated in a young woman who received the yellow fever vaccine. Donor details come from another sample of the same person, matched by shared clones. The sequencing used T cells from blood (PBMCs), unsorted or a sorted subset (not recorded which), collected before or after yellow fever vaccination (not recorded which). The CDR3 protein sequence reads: CASSSNRGRNEQFF. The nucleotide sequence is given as TGTGCCAGCAGTTCAAACAGGGGGCGTAATGAGCAGTTCTTC.